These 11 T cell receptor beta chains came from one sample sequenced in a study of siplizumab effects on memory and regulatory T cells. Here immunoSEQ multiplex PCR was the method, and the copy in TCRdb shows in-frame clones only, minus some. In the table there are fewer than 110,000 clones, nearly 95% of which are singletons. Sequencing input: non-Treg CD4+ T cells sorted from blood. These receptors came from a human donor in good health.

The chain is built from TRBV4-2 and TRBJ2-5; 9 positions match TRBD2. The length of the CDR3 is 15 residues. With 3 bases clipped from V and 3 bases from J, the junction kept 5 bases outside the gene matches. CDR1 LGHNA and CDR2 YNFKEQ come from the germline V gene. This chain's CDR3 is CASSHAGGPEETQYF. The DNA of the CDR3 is TGTGCCAGCAGCCATGCGGGAGGGCCAGAAGAGACCCAGTACTTC.

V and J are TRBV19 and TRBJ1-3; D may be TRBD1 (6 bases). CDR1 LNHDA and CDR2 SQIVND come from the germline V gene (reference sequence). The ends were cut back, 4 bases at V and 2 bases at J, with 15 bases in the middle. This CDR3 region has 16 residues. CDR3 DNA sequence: TGTGCCAGTAGTACCCTCGGACAGACCACTGGAAACACCATATATTTT. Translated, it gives CASSTLGQTTGNTIYF.

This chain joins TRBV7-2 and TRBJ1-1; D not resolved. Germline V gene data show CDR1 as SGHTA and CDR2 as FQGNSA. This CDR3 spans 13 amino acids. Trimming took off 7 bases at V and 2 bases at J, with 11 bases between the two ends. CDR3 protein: CASKRSINTEAFF. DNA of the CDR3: TGTGCCAGCAAACGAAGTATAAACACTGAAGCTTTCTTT. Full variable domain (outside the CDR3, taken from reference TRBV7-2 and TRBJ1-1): GAGVSQSPSNKVTEKGKDVELRCDPISGHTALYWYRQSLGQGLEFLIYFQGNSAPDKSGLPSDRFSAERTGGSVSTLTIQRTQQEDSAVYLCASKRSINTEAFFGQGTRLTVV.

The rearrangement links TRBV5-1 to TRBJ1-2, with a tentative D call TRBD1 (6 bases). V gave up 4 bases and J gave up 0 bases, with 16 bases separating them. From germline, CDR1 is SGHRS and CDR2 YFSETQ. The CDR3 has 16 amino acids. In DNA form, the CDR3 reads TGCGCCAGCAGCCCAGGCGGGGGGCAATCTAACTATGGCTACACCTTC. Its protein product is CASSPGGGQSNYGYTF. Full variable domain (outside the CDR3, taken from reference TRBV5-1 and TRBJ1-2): KAGVTQTPRYLIKTRGQQVTLSCSPISGHRSVSWYQQTPGQGLQFLFEYFSETQRNKGNFPGRFSGRQFSNSRSEMNVSTLELGDSALYLCASSPGGGQSNYGYTFGSGTRLTVV.

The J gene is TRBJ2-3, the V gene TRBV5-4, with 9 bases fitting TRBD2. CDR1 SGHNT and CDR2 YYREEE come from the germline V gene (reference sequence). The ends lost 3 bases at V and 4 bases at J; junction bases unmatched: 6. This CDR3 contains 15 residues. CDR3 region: CASSSRIAGADTQYF. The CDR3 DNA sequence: TGTGCCAGCAGCTCCCGCATAGCGGGAGCAGATACGCAGTATTTT. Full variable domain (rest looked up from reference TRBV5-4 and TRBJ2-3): ETGVTQSPTHLIKTRGQQVTLRCSSQSGHNTVSWYQQALGQGPQFIFQYYREEENGRGNFPPRFSGLQFPNYSSELNVNALELDDSALYLCASSSRIAGADTQYFGPGTRLTVL.

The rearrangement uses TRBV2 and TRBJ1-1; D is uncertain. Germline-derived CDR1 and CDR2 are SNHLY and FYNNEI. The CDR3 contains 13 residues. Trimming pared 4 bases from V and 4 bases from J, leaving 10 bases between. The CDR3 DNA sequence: TGTGCCAGCAGTGCGACGGATGGCACTGAAGCTTTCTTT. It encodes CASSATDGTEAFF.

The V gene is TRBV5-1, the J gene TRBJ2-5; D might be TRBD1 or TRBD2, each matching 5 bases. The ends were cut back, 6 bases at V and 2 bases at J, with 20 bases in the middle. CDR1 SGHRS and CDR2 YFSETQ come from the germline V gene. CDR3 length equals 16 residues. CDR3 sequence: CASNSFGRGPQETQYF. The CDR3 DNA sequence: TGCGCCAGCAACTCCTTTGGACGGGGACCTCAAGAGACCCAGTACTTC.

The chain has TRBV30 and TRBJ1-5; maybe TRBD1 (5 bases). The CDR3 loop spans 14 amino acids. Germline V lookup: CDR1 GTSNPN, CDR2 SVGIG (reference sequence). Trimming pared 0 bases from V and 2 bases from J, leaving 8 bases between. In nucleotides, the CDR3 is TGTGCCTGGAGTGTCACAGGTGGCAATCAGCCCCAGCATTTT. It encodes CAWSVTGGNQPQHF.

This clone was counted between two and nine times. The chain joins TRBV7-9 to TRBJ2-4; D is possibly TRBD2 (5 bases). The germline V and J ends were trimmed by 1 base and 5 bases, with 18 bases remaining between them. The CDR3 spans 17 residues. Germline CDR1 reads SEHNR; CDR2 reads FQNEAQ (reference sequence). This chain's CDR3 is CASSLGGYVGRENIQYF. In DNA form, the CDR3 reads TGTGCCAGCAGCTTAGGAGGATACGTTGGGCGGGAAAACATTCAGTACTTC.

The CDR3 here is CAWSQGQGRSGANVLTF. CDR3 nucleotide sequence: TGTGCCTGGAGTCAAGGACAGGGGCGCTCTGGGGCCAACGTCCTGACTTTC. This chain connects TRBV30 to TRBJ2-6; 9 nucleotides line up with TRBD1. The CDR3 consists of 17 residues. Per the germline V gene, CDR1 is GTSNPN and CDR2 is SVGIG (reference sequence). V gave up 2 bases and J gave up 0 bases; unmatched junction bases: 5.

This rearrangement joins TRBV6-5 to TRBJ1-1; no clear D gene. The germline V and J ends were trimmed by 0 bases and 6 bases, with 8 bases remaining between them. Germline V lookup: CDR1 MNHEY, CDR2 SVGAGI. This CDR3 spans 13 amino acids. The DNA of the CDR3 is TGTGCCAGCAGTTACTCAGCAGCTCCTGAAGCTTTCTTT. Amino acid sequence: CASSYSAAPEAFF.